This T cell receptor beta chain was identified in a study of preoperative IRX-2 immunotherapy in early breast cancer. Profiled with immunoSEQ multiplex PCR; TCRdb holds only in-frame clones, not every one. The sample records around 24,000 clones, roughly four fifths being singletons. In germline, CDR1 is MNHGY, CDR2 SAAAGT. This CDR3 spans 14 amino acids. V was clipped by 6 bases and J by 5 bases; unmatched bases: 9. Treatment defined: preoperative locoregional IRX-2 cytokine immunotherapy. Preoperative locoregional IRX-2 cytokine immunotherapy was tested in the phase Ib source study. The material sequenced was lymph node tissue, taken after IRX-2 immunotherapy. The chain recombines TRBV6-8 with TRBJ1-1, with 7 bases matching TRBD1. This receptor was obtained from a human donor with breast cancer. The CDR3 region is CASRLGQKRTEAFF. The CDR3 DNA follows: TGTGCCAGCAGGCTGGGACAGAAGAGGACTGAAGCTTTCTTT.